This T cell receptor beta chain was sequenced for a study of CD8+CD57+ T cells in acquired aplastic anemia. Study-wide points: Patients and controls shared over 25 CD8+ CDR3 sequences, highly expressed in patients.

According to the study, genomic DNA was the template for TCR beta VDJ and CDR3 profiling. TCRdb processed the reads anew with MiXCR; each CDR3 protein has one entry. The repertoire consists of around 50,000 distinct CDR3 sequences, with around 50% occurring once and the leading ten covering around 15%. It was patients with CD8+CD57+ cell expansion by flow cytometry who were chosen for sequencing. Each patient carried a diagnosis of severe acquired aplastic anemia. The CDR3 consists of 13 residues. V lost 6 bases to trimming and J lost 2 bases, with 10 bases between them. From germline, CDR1 is SNHLY and CDR2 FYNNEI. Within the sample, this clonotype is medium-sized. Its antigen is undetermined.

The source of this sequence is a human donor with aplastic anemia. The chain recombines TRBV2 with TRBJ1-2; D remains ambiguous. The specimen was sorted CD4+, CD8+, or CD8+CD57+ T cells (not recorded which) from PBMCs. CDR3 sequence (DNA): TGTGCCAGCAGGCACCGATTGAACTATGGCTACACCTTC. Protein sequence: CASRHRLNYGYTF. The whole variable domain, filled in from reference TRBV2 and TRBJ1-2, reads EPEVTQTPSHQVTQMGQEVILRCVPISNHLYFYWYRQILGQKVEFLVSFYNNEISEKSEIFDDQFSVERPDGSNFTLKIRSTKLEDSAMYFCASRHRLNYGYTFGSGTRLTVV.